These 25 T cell receptor beta chains were all obtained from the same sample, sequenced in a study of blood T cell repertoires in COVID-19. The protocol was immunoSEQ multiplex PCR, while the TCRdb copy is restricted to in-frame clones and leaves out a portion. Of about 92,000 clones detected, approximately 91% appear once; the ten largest clones hold roughly 1.8%. The material sequenced was peripheral blood. Receptors originate from a human donor with active COVID-19. The donor label of this sample is uncertain.

J is TRBJ2-7 and V is TRBV4-3; TRBD1 aligns across 8 bases. The V gene end was trimmed by 0 bases and the J gene end by 0 bases; junction bases not matched to a gene: 19. This CDR3 has 21 amino acids. Germline assignment: CDR1 LGHNA and CDR2 YSLEER. As DNA, the CDR3 is TGCGCCAGCAGCCAAGAGGTAGGGGACCGGGACAGGTTGCCCTTCTCCTACGAGCAGTACTTC. Encoded protein: CASSQEVGDRDRLPFSYEQYF.

This chain joins TRBV5-1 and TRBJ1-2; TRBD1 is a possible D gene (6 bases). Germline assignment: CDR1 SGHRS and CDR2 YFSETQ. This CDR3 spans 16 amino acids. Trimming stripped 4 bases from V and 2 bases from J, with 18 bases between. This chain's CDR3 is CASSRQGGADNYGYTF. CDR3 DNA: TGCGCCAGCAGCAGACAAGGGGGTGCGGACAACTATGGCTACACCTTC.

V gene TRBV28 combines with J gene TRBJ2-7, with TRBD2 identical over 8 bases. The CDR3 runs to 17 residues. In germline, CDR1 is MDHEN, CDR2 SYDVKM. V lost 4 bases and J lost 0; bases outside the gene matches: 11. CDR3 loop: CASSSYRTSMGSYEQYF. The DNA for the CDR3 is TGTGCCAGCAGTTCATACCGGACTAGCATGGGCTCCTACGAGCAGTACTTC.

V and J are TRBV27 and TRBJ1-1; 7 bases agree with TRBD1. Germline V gene lookup returns CDR1 MNHEY and CDR2 SMNVEV (reference sequence). This CDR3 is built from 15 residues. The trim removed 6 bases at V and 4 bases at J, leaving 11 bases unmatched. The CDR3 region has the DNA TGTGCCAGCAGCATAGACAGACAGGGCTCCACTGAAGCTTTCTTT. This sequence encodes CASSIDRQGSTEAFF.

The rearrangement joins TRBV5-4 to TRBJ1-1; 8 bases map to TRBD1. CDR1 is SGHNT, CDR2 YYREEE, per germline (reference sequence). Losses at the gene ends were 5 bases for V and 1 base for J; bases not matched to a gene: 13. This CDR3 spans 17 amino acids. The CDR3, as DNA: TGTGCCAGCAGTTCTTGGGGCTGGACAGGGCGGAACACTGAAGCTTTCTTT. Encoded protein: CASSSWGWTGRNTEAFF.

The V and J genes are TRBV5-5 and TRBJ2-3; D is possibly TRBD1 (6 bases). Germline-derived CDR1 and CDR2 are SGHKS and YYEKEE (reference sequence). Trimming removed 0 bases from V and 2 bases from J, with 10 bases in between. CDR3 length: 15 amino acids. CDR3 loop: CASSLARGLTDTQYF. CDR3 coding DNA: TGTGCCAGCAGCTTGGCCAGGGGCCTCACAGATACGCAGTATTTT.

The J gene is TRBJ1-1, the V gene TRBV19; perhaps TRBD1 as D (6 bases). The germline V gene encodes CDR1 LNHDA and CDR2 SQIVND (reference sequence). This CDR3 is 15 amino acids long. V was trimmed by 1 base and J by 4 bases, leaving 13 bases between them. The CDR3 bases are TGTGCCAGTAGTATAGTAGGCGGGGGCCCCACTGAAGCTTTCTTT. Translated: CASSIVGGGPTEAFF.

The chain is built from TRBV4-1 and TRBJ2-2, with D perhaps matching TRBD2 (7 bases). The CDR3 extends over 15 amino acids. Trimming removed 0 bases from V and 6 bases from J, with 11 bases in between. Germline loops: CDR1 MGHRA, CDR2 YSYEKL. The CDR3 nucleotides read TGCGCCAGCAGCCAAGACGACGGGGGGCCCGGGGAGCTGTTTTTT. Residues: CASSQDDGGPGELFF.

CDR3 DNA sequence: TGTGCCAGCAGCCCAACAACAGGTTACAATGAGCAGTTCTTC. It specifies CASSPTTGYNEQFF. The gene calls are TRBV7-2 and TRBJ2-1; D possibly corresponds to TRBD1 (5 bases). V lost 5 bases to trimming and J lost 4 bases, with 12 bases between them. Germline V gives CDR1 SGHTA, CDR2 FQGNSA. The CDR3 spans 14 residues.

The rearrangement links TRBV5-4 to TRBJ1-2; D call uncertain. The germline V gene encodes CDR1 SGHNT and CDR2 YYREEE (reference sequence). This CDR3 contains 13 residues. V lost 0 bases, J lost 8 bases, and 11 bases lay in between. The CDR3, as DNA: TGTGCCAGCAGCTTGGCCCACGGAGGGGGCTACACCTTC. Encoded protein: CASSLAHGGGYTF.

The rearrangement uses TRBV4-3 and TRBJ1-2, with D tentatively TRBD1 (6 bases). V was trimmed by 2 bases and J by 3 bases, leaving 10 bases between them. In germline, CDR1 is LGHNA, CDR2 YSLEER. The CDR3 totals 14 residues. CDR3 in amino acids: CASSQTGLDYGYTF. Here the CDR3 DNA reads TGCGCCAGCAGCCAAACAGGGCTAGACTATGGCTACACCTTC.

This clone is a singleton in its sample. CDR3 residues: CASSPAQGETQYF. CDR3 nucleotides: TGTGCCAGCTCACCAGCACAGGGAGAGACCCAGTACTTC. The rearrangement joins TRBV18 to TRBJ2-5; a possible D gene is TRBD1 (6 bases). Trimming took 2 bases from V and 4 from J, leaving 8 bases between them. There are 13 residues in the CDR3. Germline CDR1 reads KGHSH; CDR2 reads LQKENI.

J is TRBJ2-3 and V is TRBV2; the match to TRBD1 covers 7 bases. The CDR3 sequence is 16 residues long. Germline V gene lookup returns CDR1 SNHLY and CDR2 FYNNEI. V was pared by 10 bases and J by 2 bases, with 15 bases of the junction left unmatched. The CDR3 DNA reads TGTGCCACAGATAGTCGCGAGGGGGCCAACACAGATACGCAGTATTTT. This gives the protein CATDSREGANTDTQYF.

This clone was seen a single time. V usage is TRBV2 and J usage is TRBJ1-4; TRBD1 might be the D (5 bases). V was pared by 6 bases and J by 6 bases, with 14 bases between. This CDR3 spans 14 amino acids. Germline V gives CDR1 SNHLY, CDR2 FYNNEI. The chain's CDR3 is CASRDQGGDEKLFF. The DNA for the CDR3 is TGTGCCAGCAGGGACCAGGGAGGGGATGAAAAACTGTTTTTT.

CDR3 nucleotides: TGTGCCAGTAGTATCTCAGGGGGAGGAGATACGCAGTATTTT. It translates to CASSISGGGDTQYF. The chain links TRBV19 to TRBJ2-3; TRBD1 is a possible D gene (7 bases). CDR1 is LNHDA and CDR2 is SQIVND in the germline V gene (reference sequence). V was clipped by 3 bases and J by 5 bases, with 12 bases between them. The CDR3 has 14 residues.

V gene TRBV15 combines with J gene TRBJ1-2, with 9 bases identical to TRBD1. CDR3 length equals 14 residues. The germline V gene has CDR1 LNHNV and CDR2 YYDKDF (reference sequence). V gave up 0 bases and J gave up 8 bases; unmatched junction bases: 4. CDR3 bases: TGTGCCACCAGCAGAGAACAGGGGGCGTCCGGCTACACCTTC. Translated: CATSREQGASGYTF.

V is TRBV27 and J is TRBJ1-1; D is ambiguous. V was cut by 6 bases and J by 8 bases, with 13 bases left in between. Germline V gene sequence: CDR1 MNHEY, CDR2 SMNVEV (reference sequence). The CDR3 sequence is 12 residues long. The CDR3 loop reads CASSKKAGEAFF. DNA of the CDR3: TGTGCCAGCAGCAAGAAGGCGGGAGAAGCTTTCTTT.

This clone has a single count. The chain joins TRBV28 to TRBJ1-1; D might be TRBD1 (5 bases). Germline CDR1 MDHEN, CDR2 SYDVKM. The CDR3 extends over 15 amino acids. Trimming removed 4 bases at V and 0 bases at J, with 12 bases between. The CDR3, as DNA: TGTGCCAGCAGTTCTCCGGACACGCTGAACACTGAAGCTTTCTTT. Translating gives CASSSPDTLNTEAFF.

The rearrangement joins TRBV12-3 or TRBV12-4 to TRBJ2-7, with D possibly being TRBD1 (5 bases). This CDR3 comprises 13 residues. V was trimmed by 6 bases and J by 3 bases, leaving 12 bases between them. This CDR3 is CASRYTGYYEQYF. The CDR3, as DNA: TGTGCCAGCAGGTATACAGGTTACTACGAGCAGTACTTC.

The V and J genes are TRBV5-4 and TRBJ2-7; 7 positions agree with TRBD1. The V and J ends lost 0 bases and 5 bases, in that order; junction bases with no gene match: 8. Germline CDR1 and CDR2: SGHNT and YYREEE (reference sequence). The CDR3 sequence is 15 residues long. The CDR3: CASSLGDRPIHEQYF. The DNA of the CDR3 is TGTGCCAGCAGCTTGGGGGACAGACCCATCCACGAGCAGTACTTC.

CDR3 protein: CASSVTLYNEQFF. Written as DNA, the CDR3 is TGTGCCAGCAGCGTAACCCTATACAATGAGCAGTTCTTC. The genes are TRBV9 and TRBJ2-1, with unresolved D. CDR1 and CDR2 (germline): SGDLS, YYNGEE. V was pared by 1 base and J by 4 bases, with 6 bases between. There are 13 residues in the CDR3.

The chain recombines TRBV5-1 with TRBJ1-4, with TRBD1 identical over 11 bases. There are 17 residues in the CDR3. Germline V gene data show CDR1 as SGHRS and CDR2 as YFSETQ. V gave up 2 bases and J gave up 3 bases; unmatched junction bases: 6. CDR3 coding DNA: TGCGCCAGCAGCTTCGGGACAGGGGGTGTAGCTAATGAAAAACTGTTTTTT. This encodes CASSFGTGGVANEKLFF.

The chain combines TRBV6-2 or TRBV6-3 with TRBJ2-1; the match to TRBD2 covers 7 bases. The CDR3 runs to 16 residues. Germline CDR1 is MNHEY and CDR2 is SVGEGT. The J segment lost 6 bases and the V segment lost 1 base, leaving 9 bases of the junction unmatched. CDR3 loop: CASSYWAGDSSNEQFF. The CDR3 DNA reads TGTGCCAGCAGTTACTGGGCGGGGGATTCTTCCAATGAGCAGTTCTTC.

V gene TRBV7-2 combines with J gene TRBJ2-2; D is possibly TRBD2 (6 bases). The V and J ends lost 5 bases and 7 bases respectively, with 20 bases between them. Per the germline V gene, CDR1 is SGHTA and CDR2 is FQGNSA. The CDR3 consists of 16 residues. CDR3 protein: CASSLDMEAGSGELFF. CDR3 DNA: TGTGCCAGCAGCCTAGATATGGAGGCCGGGAGCGGGGAGCTGTTTTTT.

This chain joins TRBV5-8 and TRBJ2-3, with 7 bases lining up with TRBD1. The CDR3 is 15 amino acids. V gave up 0 bases and J gave up 5 bases; unmatched junction bases: 6. Germline V gene lookup returns CDR1 SGHTS and CDR2 YDEGEE. This CDR3 reads CASSLEGGAGDTQYF. The CDR3 coding sequence is TGTGCCAGCAGCTTGGAAGGGGGCGCAGGAGATACGCAGTATTTT. The full variable domain, its missing parts supplied by reference TRBV5-8 and TRBJ2-3, is EAGVTQSPTHLIKTRGQQATLRCSPISGHTSVYWYQQALGLGLQFLLWYDEGEERNRGNFPPRFSGRQFPNYSSELNVNALELEDSALYLCASSLEGGAGDTQYFGPGTRLTVL.